This T cell receptor beta chain was retrieved from a study of T cells in Graves' hyperthyroidism and ophthalmopathy. This clonotype was seen only once. Amplification yielded TCR beta CDR3 regions, with RNA transcripts as the source. The HTBI set primed first-round TCR CDR3 RT-PCR. TCRdb re-called the multiplex PCR reads with MiXCR, one entry per CDR3 protein. The sample yields about 540,000 distinct CDR3 sequences, around 45% seen once. The CDR3 runs 13 residues. Trimming cost V 2 bases and J 7 bases; bases outside gene matches: 3. From germline, CDR1 is SGHTA and CDR2 FQGNSA. The chain is built from TRBV7-2 and TRBJ2-7; 9 bases fit TRBD2. The material sequenced was peripheral blood or thyroid tissue (not recorded which). This TCR was recovered from a woman aged 18-29 years with Graves' hyperthyroidism. The CDR3 nucleotides are TGTGCCAGCAGCTTATGGGCGGGAGGGGAGCAGTACTTC. Its protein is CASSLWAGGEQYF.